Detailed here is one T cell receptor beta chain. Its antigen is unidentified. Libraries were prepared by immunoSEQ multiplex PCR; TCRdb keeps only in-frame clonotypes and omits some of them. In the table there are 150,000 to 200,000 clones, under 95% of which are singletons. The data are from a study of cytomegalovirus exposure and HLA in healthy donors. Study-wide points: While the bulk of TCR sequences proved rare, some public TCRs turned up in many donors.

The ends were cut back, 5 bases at V and 2 bases at J, with 14 bases in the middle. Germline V gives CDR1 MDHEN, CDR2 SYDVKM. This CDR3 has 15 residues. This TCR derives from a woman under 30 in good health and CMV-seropositive. The sequenced sample was PBMCs. The genes are TRBV28 and TRBJ2-3; D is perhaps TRBD1 (8 bases). Here the CDR3 reads CASSLQGGTTDTQYF. CDR3 nucleotide sequence: TGTGCCAGCAGTCTACAGGGGGGGACCACAGATACGCAGTATTTT.